This TCR beta chain was sequenced during a study of CD8 T cells in ankylosing spondylitis. Study results and limitations: Researchers reportedly found disease-linked clones significantly enriched in matched ankylosing spondylitis synovial fluid. Ankylosing spondylitis blood seemed to carry a telltale TCR beta motif made of eight highly homologous variants. Some of the motif variants had earlier been found in reactive arthritis patients' fluid and blood. Disease-linked clones, CD8+, were relatively rare in peripheral blood.

Note on this clonotype: The antigen remains undetermined.

CDR1 is MGHRA, CDR2 YSYEKL, per germline. The CDR3 has 14 residues. Trimming left V 0 bases short and J 7 bases short, with 10 bases between. TCRdb independently ran MiXCR on the 5' RACE reads; one entry per CDR3 protein. Among roughly 180,000 distinct CDR3 sequences listed, roughly 13% were seen once. This sequence was found in a male donor with ankylosing spondylitis or in good health (not recorded which). The chain is built from TRBV4-1 and TRBJ2-1; no clear D. Sequenced input: blood, either unsorted or a sorted T cell fraction (not recorded which). This CDR3 is CASSQDGPTNEQFF. CDR3 in DNA: TGCGCCAGCAGCCAAGACGGGCCGACTAATGAGCAGTTCTTC.